A selection of T cell receptor beta chains follows, all from one sample in a study of blood T cell repertoires in COVID-19. Clones were read by immunoSEQ multiplex PCR, and TCRdb kept only the in-frame ones, dropping some. The data contain 360,000 or so clones, under 85% of them singletons. Sequencing used PBMCs or T cells enriched from blood (not recorded which). The source is a woman between 45 and 60 years old who had recovered from COVID-19. Both conserved end residues are trimmed from each CDR3. Some rows have no size entry. The others give once, few or many, or a class for an expanded clone.

v_gene | abundance | CDR3aa
TRBV15 | few | ATSSHRGREQY
TRBV12-3/TRBV12-4 | - | ASSWTNNEQY
TRBV6-2/TRBV6-3 | - | ASSWSRGNTEAF
TRBV27 | - | ASSLGGGTPASYGYT
TRBV10-3 | - | AIGPTYEQY
TRBV19 | - | ASSGRETLTDTQY
TRBV29-1 | - | SVQRQNYGYT
TRBV14 | - | ASSQGSPYNEQF
TRBV5-6 | - | ASSLGQSNQPQH
TRBV19 | - | ASSRIPSGSSNNEQF
TRBV11-3 | few | ASSQSPGQGSYSPLH
TRBV6-1 | - | ASSESLGGQPQH